A single sample is the source of the 26 T cell receptor beta chains below, sequenced in a study of OX40 agonist ivuxolimab in advanced cancers. Generated by immunoSEQ multiplex PCR, the TCRdb table keeps only in-frame clones and is missing some. This sample has 50,000 or so clones, with 88% found just once. The sequencing used CD4+ or CD8+ T cells sorted from blood, collected in a trial of the OX40 agonist ivuxolimab. The receptors were gathered from an adult with an advanced solid tumor such as melanoma, head and neck, liver or kidney cancer.

CDR3 loop: CASSIGLAGDEQFF. CDR3 DNA: TGTGCCAGTAGTATAGGGCTAGCGGGAGATGAGCAGTTCTTC. This chain links TRBV19 with TRBJ2-1; 10 nucleotides agree with TRBD2. CDR1 and CDR2 (germline): LNHDA, SQIVND (reference sequence). The V and J ends lost 1 base and 8 bases, in that order; junction bases with no gene match: 2. The CDR3 has 14 amino acids.

The CDR3 bases are TGCGCCAGCAGCCAAGGAGCGGGAGTCACCGGGGAGCTGTTTTTT. It codes for CASSQGAGVTGELFF. The V and J genes are TRBV4-1 and TRBJ2-2, with TRBD2 matching 8 bases. This CDR3 has 15 residues. CDR1 is MGHRA, CDR2 YSYEKL, per germline. With 1 base clipped from V and 4 bases from J, the junction kept 2 bases outside the gene matches.

CDR3 sequence reads: CSVAAAVNQPQHF. The CDR3 bases are TGCAGCGTTGCGGCGGCAGTGAATCAGCCCCAGCATTTT. V gene TRBV29-1 combines with J gene TRBJ1-5, with D unclear. Germline CDR1 SQVTM, CDR2 ANQGSEA. V gave up 4 bases and J gave up 4 bases, with 11 bases separating them. This CDR3 comprises 13 residues.

The J gene is TRBJ2-7, the V gene TRBV7-6, with D maybe TRBD2 (5 bases). There are 15 residues in the CDR3. V was clipped by 1 base and J by 0 bases, with 10 bases between them. Germline V gene sequence: CDR1 SGHVS, CDR2 FNYEAQ. The CDR3 sequence: CASSLEPGFSYEQYF. The DNA for the CDR3 is TGTGCCAGCAGCTTAGAACCGGGGTTCTCCTACGAGCAGTACTTC.

The chain has TRBV5-1 and TRBJ2-2; D gene uncertain. Germline V lookup: CDR1 SGHRS, CDR2 YFSETQ. Trimming left V 5 bases short and J 1 base short, with 9 bases between. The CDR3 has 14 residues. The CDR3 sequence: CASRLSGNTGELFF. The CDR3 DNA reads TGCGCCAGCAGGCTCTCAGGGAACACCGGGGAGCTGTTTTTT. The variable domain in full, completed from reference TRBV5-1 and TRBJ2-2, reads KAGVTQTPRYLIKTRGQQVTLSCSPISGHRSVSWYQQTPGQGLQFLFEYFSETQRNKGNFPGRFSGRQFSNSRSEMNVSTLELGDSALYLCASRLSGNTGELFFGEGSRLTVL.

The chain couples TRBV5-1 to TRBJ2-3; D gene unclear. This CDR3 spans 14 amino acids. The germline V and J ends were trimmed by 0 bases and 2 bases, with 7 bases remaining between them. CDR1 and CDR2 from the germline V gene are SGHRS and YFSETQ. The CDR3 spells CASSLVQNTDTQYF. The CDR3 DNA is TGCGCCAGCAGCTTGGTACAGAACACAGATACGCAGTATTTT.

The V gene is TRBV28, the J gene TRBJ1-5; the match to TRBD1 covers 9 bases. Trimming cost V 4 bases and J 4 bases; bases outside gene matches: 5. Germline V CDR1 and CDR2: MDHEN, SYDVKM. The length of the CDR3 is 15 residues. CDR3 bases: TGTGCCAGCAGTTCCCCCGGGACAGGGAATCAGCCCCAGCATTTT. It encodes CASSSPGTGNQPQHF.

V and J are TRBV29-1 and TRBJ2-7; no firm D call. The CDR3 is 13 residues long. V dropped 4 bases and J dropped 0 bases, with 10 bases sitting between them. The germline CDR1 and CDR2 sequences are SQVTM and ANQGSEA. The CDR3, as DNA: TGCAGCGTTGCTGTAGGGAACTCCTACGAGCAGTACTTC. Amino acids: CSVAVGNSYEQYF.

This clone was counted between two and nine times. The chain joins TRBV4-1 to TRBJ2-4; D may be TRBD2 (6 bases). The CDR3 runs to 14 residues. Germline lookup yields CDR1 MGHRA and CDR2 YSYEKL. Trimming left V 6 bases short and J 8 bases short, with 17 bases between. CDR3 DNA sequence: TGCGCCAGCAGGCGGGAAAGGGGCGCGGACATTCAGTACTTC. Its protein is CASRRERGADIQYF.

This sequence joins TRBV28 and TRBJ2-7; TRBD2 matches 7 bases. Trimming cost V 3 bases and J 7 bases; bases outside gene matches: 9. The length of the CDR3 is 14 residues. The germline V gene has CDR1 MDHEN and CDR2 SYDVKM. The CDR3 region is CASSFSREGREQYF. The CDR3 nucleotides read TGTGCCAGCAGTTTTTCGAGGGAGGGCCGGGAGCAGTACTTC. The full variable domain, rest sourced from reference TRBV28 and TRBJ2-7, is DVKVTQSSRYLVKRTGEKVFLECVQDMDHENMFWYRQDPGLGLRLIYFSYDVKMKEKGDIPEGYSVSREKKERFSLILESASTNQTSMYLCASSFSREGREQYFGPGTRLTVT.

This clone was counted only a few times. This chain uses TRBV4-1 with TRBJ1-1, with D perhaps matching TRBD1 (5 bases). Trimming cost V 3 bases and J 2 bases, with 13 bases left between them. CDR1 MGHRA and CDR2 YSYEKL come from the germline V gene. This CDR3 contains 15 residues. CDR3 amino acids: CASSHKRQPNTEAFF. CDR3 nucleotide sequence: TGCGCCAGCAGCCATAAAAGACAGCCTAACACTGAAGCTTTCTTT.

The chain employs TRBV6-1 and TRBJ1-5; 8 nucleotides line up with TRBD1. The CDR3 has 13 amino acids. Germline V gene sequence: CDR1 MNHNS, CDR2 SASEGT. The ends lost 11 bases at V and 4 bases at J; junction bases unmatched: 7. CDR3 sequence: CAGGDRSNQPQHF. The CDR3 DNA reads as TGTGCCGGTGGGGACAGGAGTAATCAGCCCCAGCATTTT.

The rearrangement joins TRBV4-1 to TRBJ2-5, with 15 bases aligning to TRBD2. The CDR3 is made up of 17 amino acids. CDR1 is MGHRA, CDR2 YSYEKL, per germline. Trimming at V came to 4 bases and at J to 1 base, leaving 4 bases not matched to a gene. The CDR3 DNA is TGCGCCAGCAGCCCAGGACTAGCGGGAGGGTTCCAAGAGACCCAGTACTTC. Translating it yields CASSPGLAGGFQETQYF.

The rearrangement uses TRBV7-9 and TRBJ2-1, with D unclear. Per germline, CDR1 SEHNR and CDR2 FQNEAQ (reference sequence). The CDR3 runs to 14 residues. V lost 3 bases and J 7 bases, leaving 13 bases between the germline ends. The CDR3 region is CASSFNTLGNEQFF. CDR3 DNA: TGTGCCAGCAGCTTTAATACCCTGGGGAATGAGCAGTTCTTC.

This clone has a single count. The rearrangement links TRBV18 to TRBJ1-2; the match to TRBD1 covers 9 bases. The germline gives CDR1 KGHSH, CDR2 LQKENI. The ends lost 4 bases at V and 7 bases at J; junction bases unmatched: 4. The CDR3 is 13 amino acids. The CDR3 bases are TGTGCCAGCTCACTAACAGGGGGCATTGGCTACACCTTC. The encoded protein is CASSLTGGIGYTF.

The chain uses TRBV30 and TRBJ2-7; D is unresolved. V shed 8 bases and J shed 0 bases, with 14 bases lying between them. Germline V lookup: CDR1 GTSNPN, CDR2 SVGIG (reference sequence). CDR3 length: 13 amino acids. The CDR3, as DNA: TGTGCCGTGGGTTTGGGCCACTCCTACGAGCAGTACTTC. This encodes CAVGLGHSYEQYF. Using reference TRBV30 and TRBJ2-7 for the parts outside the CDR3, the full variable domain is SQTIHQWPATLVQPVGSPLSLECTVEGTSNPNLYWYRQAAGRGLQLLFYSVGIGQISSEVPQNLSASRPQDRQFILSSKKLLLSDSGFYLCAVGLGHSYEQYFGPGTRLTVT.

J is TRBJ1-1 and V is TRBV19, with D hard to call. Germline V gene lookup returns CDR1 LNHDA and CDR2 SQIVND (reference sequence). This CDR3 is built from 11 residues. V lost 9 bases and J 1 base, leaving 6 bases between the germline ends. The CDR3 DNA is TGTGCCAGGGCTGGGAACACTGAAGCTTTCTTT. Translation: CARAGNTEAFF. Filled out from reference TRBV19 and TRBJ1-1, the complete variable domain reads DGGITQSPKYLFRKEGQNVTLSCEQNLNHDAMYWYRQDPGQGLRLIYYSQIVNDFQKGDIAEGYSVSREKKESFPLTVTSAQKNPTAFYLCARAGNTEAFFGQGTRLTVV.

This sequence joins TRBV7-8 and TRBJ2-2; D gene uncertain. The CDR3 totals 15 residues. The V and J ends lost 1 base and 2 bases respectively, with 8 bases between them. Germline CDR1 and CDR2: SGHVS and FQNEAQ. The CDR3: CASSLGGKNTGELFF. CDR3 nucleotide sequence: TGTGCCAGCAGCTTAGGTGGGAAAAACACCGGGGAGCTGTTTTTT. The full variable domain, in which reference TRBV7-8 and TRBJ2-2 provide the parts outside the CDR3, is GAGVSQSPRYKVAKRGQDVALRCDPISGHVSLFWYQQALGQGPEFLTYFQNEAQLDKSGLPSDRFFAERPEGSVSTLKIQRTQQEDSAVYLCASSLGGKNTGELFFGEGSRLTVL.

The chain links TRBV18 to TRBJ2-3; no clear D. This CDR3 has 11 amino acids. Per germline, CDR1 KGHSH and CDR2 LQKENI. V was pared by 3 bases and J by 11 bases, with 9 bases between. CDR3 DNA sequence: TGTGCCAGCTCACCCGAGTTAAGGCAGTATTTT. This translates into CASSPELRQYF.

The chain carries TRBV28 and TRBJ2-7; D uncertain. The CDR3 spans 12 residues. V was clipped by 3 bases and J by 3 bases, with 6 bases between them. The germline V gene has CDR1 MDHEN and CDR2 SYDVKM. The CDR3 DNA reads as TGTGCCAGCAGTTTGAGTGGCTACGAGCAGTACTTC. Translated, it gives CASSLSGYEQYF.

This clone has just one count. The rearrangement uses TRBV5-1 and TRBJ2-1; 7 bases match TRBD2. Germline V gene lookup returns CDR1 SGHRS and CDR2 YFSETQ. The CDR3 length is 14 residues. Germline trimming cut 7 bases from V and 5 bases from J; bases unmatched to any gene: 9. CDR3 nucleotides: TGCGCCAGCGCCGTTTATGGGGGGGACAATGAGCAGTTCTTC. The encoded protein is CASAVYGGDNEQFF.

The V gene is TRBV11-3, the J gene TRBJ1-1; D remains unclear. V was cut by 1 base and J by 1 base, with 4 bases left in between. The CDR3 is 13 amino acids. Germline CDR1 is SGHNT and CDR2 is YENEEA. The CDR3 spells CASSLGGNTEAFF. CDR3 nucleotide sequence: TGTGCCAGCAGCTTAGGAGGGAACACTGAAGCTTTCTTT.

This chain uses TRBV2 with TRBJ2-1; 7 bases align to TRBD2. CDR3 size: 14 residues. Germline CDR1 SNHLY, CDR2 FYNNEI. V lost 2 bases to trimming and J lost 8 bases; unmatched junction nucleotides: 6. For the CDR3, the DNA is TGTGCCAGCAGTGAACTAGCGGCTTCGGATGAGCAGTTCTTC. It translates to CASSELAASDEQFF.

The chain has TRBV19 and TRBJ2-2; no firm D call. Germline V gene lookup returns CDR1 LNHDA and CDR2 SQIVND (reference sequence). V was cut by 3 bases and J by 7 bases, with 6 bases left in between. CDR3 length: 12 amino acids. The CDR3: CASSIGDGELFF. In DNA, the CDR3 is TGTGCCAGTAGTATTGGGGACGGGGAGCTGTTTTTT.

The V and J genes are TRBV4-1 and TRBJ2-7; D not resolved. The CDR3 is 13 residues long. Per germline, CDR1 MGHRA and CDR2 YSYEKL. Trimming removed 0 bases from V and 4 bases from J, with 7 bases in between. The DNA of the CDR3 is TGCGCCAGCAGCCAAGATGTGTGGTACGAGCAGTACTTC. As protein: CASSQDVWYEQYF.

The rearrangement joins TRBV9 to TRBJ2-6; D might be TRBD1 (6 bases). V dropped 4 bases and J dropped 0 bases, with 17 bases sitting between them. This CDR3 spans 18 amino acids. CDR1 is SGDLS, CDR2 YYNGEE, per germline. As DNA, the CDR3 is TGTGCCAGCAGCCCTTCCGGGACACCGAGCTCTGGGGCCAACGTCCTGACTTTC. Protein product: CASSPSGTPSSGANVLTF.